Only a few counts were recorded for the clone carrying this TCR beta chain. Antigen: not known. The data belong to a study of Graves' ophthalmopathy and Graves' hyperthyroidism. The authors amplified TCR beta CDR3 regions from RNA transcripts. HTBI primers were used in a first-round RT-PCR, which preceded a second-round multiplex PCR. TCRdb itself ran the multiplex PCR reads through MiXCR, one entry per CDR3 protein. This table holds over a million distinct CDR3 sequences, 35% to 40% found once. Notes on the study in general: Blood also contained most of the expanded thyroid clonotypes above 0.001 frequency. Between ophthalmopathy and stable hyperthyroidism, a 13-signature model drew a separation with about 85% sensitivity and about 81% specificity.

Trimming removed 5 bases at V and 7 bases at J, with 14 bases between. There are 14 residues in the CDR3. Germline CDR1 SGHAT, CDR2 FQNNGV. The V gene is TRBV11-2, the J gene TRBJ2-2; D possibly corresponds to TRBD2 (6 bases). The sequence was obtained from an adult man with Graves' hyperthyroidism. Sequencing input: peripheral blood or thyroid tissue (not recorded which). The CDR3 sequence is CASSAWDSVGELFF. DNA of the CDR3: TGTGCCAGCAGCGCGTGGGACTCCGTCGGGGAGCTGTTTTTT.